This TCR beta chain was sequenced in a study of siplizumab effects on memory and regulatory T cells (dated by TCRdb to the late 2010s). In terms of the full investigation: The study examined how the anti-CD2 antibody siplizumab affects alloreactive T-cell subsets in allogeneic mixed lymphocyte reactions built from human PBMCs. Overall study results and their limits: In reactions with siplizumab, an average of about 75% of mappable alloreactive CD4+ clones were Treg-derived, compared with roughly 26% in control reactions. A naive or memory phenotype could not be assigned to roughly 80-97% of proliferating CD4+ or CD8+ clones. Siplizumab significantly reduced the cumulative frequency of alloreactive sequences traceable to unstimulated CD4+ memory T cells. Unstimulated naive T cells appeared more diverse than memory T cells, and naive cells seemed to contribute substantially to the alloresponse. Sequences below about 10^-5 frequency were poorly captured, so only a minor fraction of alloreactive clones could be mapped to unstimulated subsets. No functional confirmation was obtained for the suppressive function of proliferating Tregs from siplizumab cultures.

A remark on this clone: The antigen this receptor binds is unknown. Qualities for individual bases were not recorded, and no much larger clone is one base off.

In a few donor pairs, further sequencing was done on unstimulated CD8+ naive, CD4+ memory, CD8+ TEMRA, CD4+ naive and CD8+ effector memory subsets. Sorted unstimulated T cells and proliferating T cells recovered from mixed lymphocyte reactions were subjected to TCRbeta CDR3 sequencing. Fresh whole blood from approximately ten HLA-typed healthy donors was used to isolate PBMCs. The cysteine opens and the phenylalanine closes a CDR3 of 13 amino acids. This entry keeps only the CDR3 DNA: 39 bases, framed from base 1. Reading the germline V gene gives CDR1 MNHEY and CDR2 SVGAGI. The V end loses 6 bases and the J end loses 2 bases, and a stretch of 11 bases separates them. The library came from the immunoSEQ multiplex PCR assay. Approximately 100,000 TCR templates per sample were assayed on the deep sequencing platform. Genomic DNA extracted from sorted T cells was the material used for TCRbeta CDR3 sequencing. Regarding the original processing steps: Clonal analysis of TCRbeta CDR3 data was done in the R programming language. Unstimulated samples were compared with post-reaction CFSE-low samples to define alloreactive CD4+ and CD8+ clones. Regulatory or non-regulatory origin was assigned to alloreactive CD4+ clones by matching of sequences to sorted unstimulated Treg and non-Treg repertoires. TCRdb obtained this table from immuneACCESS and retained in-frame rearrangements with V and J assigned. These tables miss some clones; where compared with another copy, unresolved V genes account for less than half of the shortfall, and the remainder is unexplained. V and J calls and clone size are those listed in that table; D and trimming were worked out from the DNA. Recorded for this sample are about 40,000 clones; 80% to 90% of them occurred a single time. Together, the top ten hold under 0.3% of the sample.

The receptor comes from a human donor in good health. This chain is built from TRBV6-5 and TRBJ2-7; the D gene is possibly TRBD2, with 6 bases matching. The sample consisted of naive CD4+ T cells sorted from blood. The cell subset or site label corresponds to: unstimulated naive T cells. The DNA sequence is TGTGCCAGCAGCCGCGGGACGGCCTACGAGCAGTACTTC. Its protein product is CASSRGTAYEQYF.